A selection of T cell receptor beta chains follows, all from one sample in a study of STAT3 mutations in large granular lymphocyte leukemia. The protocol was immunoSEQ multiplex PCR, while the TCRdb copy is restricted to in-frame clones and leaves out a portion. The data show 15,000 to 19,000 clones, with around 90% seen just once and 8.7% held by the top ten. Sequencing was carried out using peripheral blood mononuclear cells. All receptors come from a woman aged 50 to 60 with T-cell large granular lymphocyte leukemia. Some clones in this sample may be carry-over from other donors' samples. Both conserved end residues are part of each CDR3. Each record gives: V gene, J gene, CDR3 protein.

v_call: TRBV15; j_call: TRBJ2-3; cdr3_aa: CATSRDPTPSSTDTQYF
v_call: TRBV18; j_call: TRBJ1-3; cdr3_aa: CASSPPTGGSGNTIYF
v_call: TRBV29-1; j_call: TRBJ1-1; cdr3_aa: CSVGTGHLNTEAFF
v_call: TRBV5-1; j_call: TRBJ2-2; cdr3_aa: CASSPIDRGRAGELFF
v_call: TRBV6-6; j_call: TRBJ2-3; cdr3_aa: CASRYYSGATDTQYF
v_call: TRBV7-2; j_call: TRBJ2-3; cdr3_aa: CASSLVAASTDTQYF
v_call: TRBV20-1; j_call: TRBJ2-7; cdr3_aa: CSAGGGPEQYF
v_call: TRBV28; j_call: TRBJ2-2; cdr3_aa: CASNSGSTGELFF
v_call: TRBV5-6; j_call: TRBJ2-7; cdr3_aa: CASSLGGDFYEQYF
v_call: TRBV28; j_call: TRBJ2-7; cdr3_aa: CASSGPGHRSYEQYF
v_call: TRBV4-3; j_call: TRBJ2-1; cdr3_aa: CASSLTASEQFF
v_call: TRBV12-5; j_call: TRBJ2-7; cdr3_aa: CASGTGSSYEQYF
v_call: TRBV18; j_call: TRBJ2-3; cdr3_aa: CASSPPNGYSTDTQYF
v_call: TRBV5-8; j_call: TRBJ2-7; cdr3_aa: CASSRPNREQYF
v_call: TRBV29-1; j_call: TRBJ1-5; cdr3_aa: CSVRDNYNQPQHF
v_call: TRBV28; j_call: TRBJ1-2; cdr3_aa: CASSLPTGWGYGYTF
v_call: TRBV28; j_call: TRBJ1-1; cdr3_aa: CASRALYTEAFF
v_call: TRBV11-2; j_call: TRBJ2-7; cdr3_aa: CASSLAERPREEQYF
v_call: TRBV4-1; j_call: TRBJ2-7; cdr3_aa: CASSQVEGSSYEQYF
v_call: TRBV29-1; j_call: TRBJ2-3; cdr3_aa: CSVVWVSTSTDTQYF
v_call: TRBV9; j_call: TRBJ2-3; cdr3_aa: CASSVLPSSTDTQYF
v_call: TRBV10-3; j_call: TRBJ1-4; cdr3_aa: CAISEFGTTNEKLFF
v_call: TRBV28; j_call: TRBJ1-5; cdr3_aa: CASTTPSNQPQHF
v_call: TRBV7-3; j_call: TRBJ2-5; cdr3_aa: CASSLVPSTEETQYF
v_call: TRBV29-1; j_call: TRBJ1-2; cdr3_aa: CSVDLATIF
v_call: TRBV21-1; j_call: TRBJ1-5; cdr3_aa: CASSKTGGAHQPQHF
v_call: TRBV6-6; j_call: TRBJ2-7; cdr3_aa: CASSDIYEQYF
v_call: TRBV2; j_call: TRBJ2-7; cdr3_aa: CASRGEPLGNEQYF
v_call: TRBV28; j_call: TRBJ1-1; cdr3_aa: CASSGGRGMNTEAFF
v_call: TRBV6-5; j_call: TRBJ1-1; cdr3_aa: CASRTRTEAFF
v_call: TRBV5-4; j_call: TRBJ2-3; cdr3_aa: CASRLDYPTDTQYF
v_call: TRBV7-9; j_call: TRBJ2-3; cdr3_aa: CASSLGAGGLTDTQYF
v_call: TRBV14; j_call: TRBJ2-7; cdr3_aa: CASSQVDRYEQYF
v_call: TRBV28; j_call: TRBJ2-1; cdr3_aa: CASIWSLGSSSYNEQFF
v_call: TRBV18; j_call: TRBJ2-7; cdr3_aa: CASSPPGGRVVYEQYF
v_call: TRBV11-2; j_call: TRBJ2-7; cdr3_aa: CASSLEGQGSYEQYF
v_call: TRBV27; j_call: TRBJ2-3; cdr3_aa: CASSFMDSGTQYF
v_call: TRBV9; j_call: TRBJ2-1; cdr3_aa: CASSVGGPEQFF
v_call: TRBV6-6; j_call: TRBJ1-1; cdr3_aa: CASSRRQTTEAFF
v_call: TRBV6-6; j_call: TRBJ1-1; cdr3_aa: CASSYPESEAFF
v_call: TRBV12-5; j_call: TRBJ2-7; cdr3_aa: CASGRDFEIYEQYF
v_call: TRBV18; j_call: TRBJ2-7; cdr3_aa: CASSPGYEQYF
v_call: TRBV7-9; j_call: TRBJ2-1; cdr3_aa: CASSLIGYGAPQRWIF
v_call: TRBV28; j_call: TRBJ1-5; cdr3_aa: CASRPTGASNQPQHF
v_call: TRBV9; j_call: TRBJ1-1; cdr3_aa: CASRVGGRNTEAFF
v_call: TRBV2; j_call: TRBJ2-1; cdr3_aa: CASSEAIEQFF
v_call: TRBV7-2; j_call: TRBJ2-7; cdr3_aa: CASSFWIGRAYTYEQYF
v_call: TRBV5-1; j_call: TRBJ2-5; cdr3_aa: CASSLWGETQYF
v_call: TRBV18; j_call: TRBJ1-1; cdr3_aa: CASSPWSYTEAFF
v_call: TRBV7-9; j_call: TRBJ1-2; cdr3_aa: CASSRGRMDGGYTF
v_call: TRBV7-2; j_call: TRBJ2-5; cdr3_aa: CASRQQGQETQYF
v_call: TRBV2; j_call: TRBJ2-1; cdr3_aa: CASSDSRLANEQFF
v_call: TRBV19; j_call: TRBJ1-2; cdr3_aa: CASRLAASYGYTF
v_call: TRBV19; j_call: TRBJ2-3; cdr3_aa: CASSIRWGDTQYF
v_call: TRBV18; j_call: TRBJ1-1; cdr3_aa: CASSPTGGTEAFF
v_call: TRBV7-9; j_call: TRBJ1-5; cdr3_aa: CASSHNNQPQHF